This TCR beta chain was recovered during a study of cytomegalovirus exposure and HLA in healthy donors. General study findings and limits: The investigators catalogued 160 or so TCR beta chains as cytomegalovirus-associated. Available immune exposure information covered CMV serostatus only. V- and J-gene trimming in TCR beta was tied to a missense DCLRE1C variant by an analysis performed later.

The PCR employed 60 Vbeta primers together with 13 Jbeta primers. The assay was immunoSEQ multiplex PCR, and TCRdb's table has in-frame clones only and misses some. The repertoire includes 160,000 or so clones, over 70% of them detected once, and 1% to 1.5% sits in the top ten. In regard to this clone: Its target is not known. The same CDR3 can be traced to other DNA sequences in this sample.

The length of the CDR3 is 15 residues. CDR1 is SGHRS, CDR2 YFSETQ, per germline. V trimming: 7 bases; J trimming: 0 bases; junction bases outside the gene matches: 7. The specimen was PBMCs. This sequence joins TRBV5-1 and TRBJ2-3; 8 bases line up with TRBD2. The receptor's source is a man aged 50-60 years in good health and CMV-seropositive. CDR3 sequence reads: CASSQTSGSTDTQYF. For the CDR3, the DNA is TGCGCCAGCTCCCAAACTAGCGGCAGCACAGATACGCAGTATTTT. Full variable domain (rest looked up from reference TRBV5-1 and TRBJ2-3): KAGVTQTPRYLIKTRGQQVTLSCSPISGHRSVSWYQQTPGQGLQFLFEYFSETQRNKGNFPGRFSGRQFSNSRSEMNVSTLELGDSALYLCASSQTSGSTDTQYFGPGTRLTVL.